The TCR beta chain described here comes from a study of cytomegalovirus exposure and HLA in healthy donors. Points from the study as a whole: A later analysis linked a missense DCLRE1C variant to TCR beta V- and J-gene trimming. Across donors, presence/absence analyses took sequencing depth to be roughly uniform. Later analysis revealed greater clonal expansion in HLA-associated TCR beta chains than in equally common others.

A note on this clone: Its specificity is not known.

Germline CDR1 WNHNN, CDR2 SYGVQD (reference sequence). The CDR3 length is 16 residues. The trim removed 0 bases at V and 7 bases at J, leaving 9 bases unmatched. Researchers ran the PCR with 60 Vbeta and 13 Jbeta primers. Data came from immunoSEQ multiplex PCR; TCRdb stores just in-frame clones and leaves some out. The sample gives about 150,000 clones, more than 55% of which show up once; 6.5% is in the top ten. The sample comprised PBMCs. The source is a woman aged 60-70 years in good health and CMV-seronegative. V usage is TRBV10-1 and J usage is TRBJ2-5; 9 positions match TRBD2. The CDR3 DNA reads TGCGCCAGCAGTGAGTCTCTTACTAGCGGGTGGGGGACCCAGTACTTC. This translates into CASSESLTSGWGTQYF.